This is a list of T cell receptor beta chains from one sample in a study of blood T cell repertoires in COVID-19. Produced via immunoSEQ multiplex PCR; TCRdb's table is partial and in-frame only. The table has some 700,000 clones, approximately 90% seen once. The specimen was peripheral blood. These receptors originate from a woman younger than 35 with acute or convalescent COVID-19. Each CDR3 is given without its conserved first and last residue. A D gene is named only where the DNA matches it firmly. Not every row has a clone size; where given, it reads once, few, many or a size class.

V gene,clone size,D gene,J gene,CDR3 protein
TRBV6-5,NA,NA,TRBJ2-3,ASSRLGPDTQY
TRBV4-3,NA,TRBD1,TRBJ1-1,ASSPDRGYTEAF
TRBV10-3,NA,NA,TRBJ2-7,AISERESSYEQY
TRBV3-1/TRBV3-2,NA,TRBD2,TRBJ2-2,ASSQDRFPTAGGRTGELF
TRBV5-8,NA,NA,TRBJ1-1,ASSYSMNTEAF
TRBV4-3,once,TRBD2,TRBJ2-7,ASSQKDGLAGYEQY
TRBV6-5,NA,NA,TRBJ2-4,ASSTRGLAKNIQY
TRBV28,NA,TRBD1,TRBJ2-7,ASSYQRDRDDYEQY
TRBV9,NA,TRBD2,TRBJ2-7,ASSPAGSEQY
TRBV30,NA,NA,TRBJ1-1,AWQYRVTYTEAF
TRBV19,once,NA,TRBJ2-7,ASSIAGTGSYEQY
TRBV6-1,few,TRBD1,TRBJ1-2,ASSERDSYGYT
TRBV9,NA,NA,TRBJ2-7,ASSPGGSGLYEQY
TRBV5-4,NA,NA,TRBJ2-2,ASSLTGGSTGELF
TRBV5-1,NA,NA,TRBJ1-5,ASGEGGPNQPQH
TRBV3-1/TRBV3-2,NA,NA,TRBJ1-1,ASSQDVTGRSPNTEAF
TRBV4-1,NA,NA,TRBJ2-7,ASSQVWTQSYEQY
TRBV12-5,NA,NA,TRBJ1-2,ASGLKGNYGYT
TRBV12-3/TRBV12-4,NA,TRBD1,TRBJ1-2,ASSYRGGYGYT
TRBV27,NA,TRBD1,TRBJ1-1,ASRGQGYLNTEAF
TRBV24-1,NA,NA,TRBJ1-2,ATSGTGRARGYT
TRBV6-4,few,TRBD2,TRBJ2-1,ASSEASGGPNEQF